The table lists the clone carrying this T cell receptor (beta chain) with a few counts. Its antigen remains unknown. Germline V gives CDR1 SGHVS, CDR2 FQNEAQ. This CDR3 spans 14 amino acids. Trimming took 3 bases from V and 3 from J; bases not matched to a gene: 4. Data came from immunoSEQ multiplex PCR; TCRdb stores just in-frame clones and leaves some out. The data hold tens of thousands of clones, with over 60% observed a single time. These data come from a study of T cell responses to AZD1222 COVID-19 vaccine. Study findings and constraints: Reportedly, nearly half the spike-specific TCRs target unmutated variant regions.

This clonotype originated in an adult in good health. This chain uses TRBV7-8 with TRBJ1-2, with TRBD1 matching 7 bases. The specimen comprised peripheral blood, sampled on day 0 of AZD1222 vaccination. CDR3 in DNA: TGTGCCAGCAGCTTTGCAGGGGGGGACTATGGCTACACCTTC. Residues: CASSFAGGDYGYTF.